Listed below are T cell receptor beta chains from one sample, sequenced in a study of post-analysis software for immune sequencing data. Via MiXCR, TCRdb re-called the PCR reads, giving one row per CDR3 protein. The sample has about 200,000 distinct CDR3 sequences; over 25% are singletons. The sequenced material came from blood. The source is a girl aged 2-17 years with multiple sclerosis. CDR3s include the opening cysteine and the closing phenylalanine or tryptophan. D genes are given only for firm matches. Clone size is shown for a subset of rows, as once, few, many or a class of expanded clone.

d_call	j_call	v_call	clone_size	cdr3_nt	cdr3_aa
.	TRBJ2-1	TRBV4-1	many	TGCGCCAGCAGCCAGGGGACACAACCCGACAATGAGCAGTTCTTC	CASSQGTQPDNEQFF
.	TRBJ1-4	TRBV28	few	TGTGCCAGCAGTTTGATTTCGGGGGGAGGGGATGAAAAACTGTTTTTT	CASSLISGGGDEKLFF
TRBD1	TRBJ1-2	TRBV11-2	many	TGTGCCAGCAGCCTAGGGACAGGCGATTATGGCTACACCTTC	CASSLGTGDYGYTF
.	TRBJ1-5	TRBV5-8	few	TGTGCCAGCAGCACCGGACTGAACAATCAGCCCCAGCATTTT	CASSTGLNNQPQHF
TRBD1	TRBJ2-4	TRBV6-6	many	TGTGCCACCGTCCAGGGGGCGGGGGCCAAAAACATTCAGTACTTC	CATVQGAGAKNIQYF
TRBD2	TRBJ2-1	TRBV29-1	many	TGCAGCGTTGACGGACTAGCGGAACCTGACTCCTACAATGAGCAGTTCTTC	CSVDGLAEPDSYNEQFF
.	TRBJ2-7	TRBV20-1	many	TGCAGTGCTGCGGACAGCAGAAGCTCCTACGAGCAGTACTTC	CSAADSRSSYEQYF
TRBD2	TRBJ2-5	TRBV7-2	.	TGTGCCAGCAGCCAAGGGTTAGCGGGAGGTAGTGAGGCCCAGTACTTC	CASSQGLAGGSEAQYF
.	TRBJ2-5	TRBV20-1	.	TGCAGTGCTAGGGTACAGGGGAGGGAGACCCAGTACTTC	CSARVQGRETQYF
.	TRBJ1-5	TRBV28	.	TGTGCCAGCAGTCCACGGACAGTTTATAGCAATCAGCCCCAGCATTTT	CASSPRTVYSNQPQHF
.	TRBJ2-2	TRBV7-2	few	TGTGCCAGCAGCTCACGGGTCGGGGAGCGGTTTTTT	CASSSRVGERFF
TRBD2	TRBJ2-3	TRBV7-9	few	TGTGCCAGCAGCTTACCTAGCGGGGGAACAGATACGCAGTATTTT	CASSLPSGGTDTQYF
TRBD1	TRBJ1-2	TRBV4-1	.	TGCGCCAGCAGCCAAGGGACAGGTCGCTATGACTACACCTTC	CASSQGTGRYDYTF
.	TRBJ2-7	TRBV3-1	many	TGTGCCAGCAGCCAAGGGGCTACCCCACCCGAGCAGTACTTC	CASSQGATPPEQYF
TRBD2	TRBJ2-1	TRBV5-1	.	TGCGCCAGCAGCTTTGGGACTACCAATTACAATGAGCAGTTCTTC	CASSFGTTNYNEQFF
.	TRBJ2-7	TRBV12-3/TRBV12-4	many	TGTGCCAGCAGTACCCGACTGGCGGGGGAGCAGTACTTC	CASSTRLAGEQYF
TRBD1	TRBJ1-1	TRBV6-5	few	TGTGCCAGCAGTTACTTCGGGACAGGGGAAACTGAAGCTTTCTTT	CASSYFGTGETEAFF
TRBD1	TRBJ2-7	TRBV2	.	TGTGCCAGCGGGGGACAGGGAGTCTACGAGCAGTACTTC	CASGGQGVYEQYF
.	TRBJ2-7	TRBV18	.	TGTGCCAGCTCACCTACGACAGGCGATAACTACGAGCAGTACTTC	CASSPTTGDNYEQYF
TRBD1	TRBJ1-2	TRBV6-1	.	TGTGCCTGCACAGGGGGGAATGACTATGGCTACACCTTC	CACTGGNDYGYTF
.	TRBJ2-5	TRBV6-4	many	TGTGCCAGCGGACGGACAGCTCAAGAGACCCAGTACTTC	CASGRTAQETQYF
TRBD2	TRBJ2-3	TRBV13	many	TGTGCCAGCAGCTTCAAGACTAGCGGTACAGATACGCAGTATTTT	CASSFKTSGTDTQYF
.	TRBJ2-1	TRBV4-1	.	TGCGCCAGCAGCCAGAGGGCCTTCTACAATGAGCAGTTCTTC	CASSQRAFYNEQFF
TRBD1	TRBJ2-7	TRBV7-2	many	TGTGCCAGCAGCGACAGGGTTGCCTACGAGCAGTACTTC	CASSDRVAYEQYF
.	TRBJ2-6	TRBV11-2	many	TGTGCCAGCAGCTTAGGCTCTGGATCTGGGGCCAACGTCCTGACTTTC	CASSLGSGSGANVLTF
.	TRBJ2-5	TRBV11-2	many	TGTGCCAGCAGCCCCGTGGGGGGACTGACGAAAGAGACCCAGTACTTC	CASSPVGGLTKETQYF
.	TRBJ1-5	TRBV3-1	.	TGTGCCAGCAGCCAAGACAGGGATCAGCCCCAGCATTTT	CASSQDRDQPQHF
.	TRBJ1-1	TRBV28	.	TGTGCCAGCAGTTTCGGCTCCCCGAGGACTGAAGCTTTCTTT	CASSFGSPRTEAFF
TRBD1	TRBJ2-2	TRBV5-1	.	TGCGCCAGCAGCATACAACAGGGGGCGAGCACCGGGGAGCTGTTTTTT	CASSIQQGASTGELFF
.	TRBJ1-6	TRBV7-8	few	TGTGCCAGCAGCTCCACGGGGGATTCACCCCTCCACTTT	CASSSTGDSPLHF
TRBD1	TRBJ1-5	TRBV6-6	few	TGTGCCAGCAGAAACAGGGGTAATCAGCCCCAGCATTTT	CASRNRGNQPQHF
TRBD1	TRBJ2-5	TRBV28	many	TGTGCCAGCAGTTTCCCGACAGGGGCCAGCCTAAAGCCGAACCCCCCGAACCCCCAGGAGACCCAGTACTTC	CASSFPTGASLKPNPPNPQETQYF
TRBD1	TRBJ2-1	TRBV6-5	many	TGTGCCAGCAGTACAGACAGGGGGCTCAATGAGCAGTTCTTC	CASSTDRGLNEQFF
TRBD2	TRBJ2-7	TRBV6-5	.	TGTGCCAGCAGTTACCAACTAGCGGGATACAATGAGCAGTACTTC	CASSYQLAGYNEQYF
TRBD1	TRBJ2-5	TRBV5-1	many	TGCGCCAGCAGCCGCCTCGGGACAGGGGAAGAGACCCAGTACTTC	CASSRLGTGEETQYF
.	TRBJ2-3	TRBV20-1	many	TGCAGTGCTAGAGGGGGGGTTGATACGCAGTATTTT	CSARGGVDTQYF
.	TRBJ1-4	TRBV20-1	many	TGCAGTGCTACCCCAGGGTCAACTAATGAAAAACTGTTTTTT	CSATPGSTNEKLFF
.	TRBJ1-2	TRBV6-2/TRBV6-3	.	TGTGCCAGCAGTCAGGGCCTCAGCGACGGCTACACCTTC	CASSQGLSDGYTF
TRBD1	TRBJ1-5	TRBV29-1	many	TGCAGCGTAGGGACAGGGGCTCAGCCCCAGCATTTT	CSVGTGAQPQHF
TRBD1	TRBJ2-7	TRBV6-1	.	TGTACCAGCAGTGAAGGACAGGGGCCATACTACGAGCAGTACTTC	CTSSEGQGPYYEQYF
TRBD2	TRBJ2-1	TRBV12-3/TRBV12-4	.	TGTGCCAGCAGTTTAGGGGGCGGGGGGGCCGGAGAGCAGTTCTTC	CASSLGGGGAGEQFF
.	TRBJ2-5	TRBV7-9	.	TGTGCCAGCAACTTTTTCACAGACCAAGAGACCCAGTACTTC	CASNFFTDQETQYF
TRBD2	TRBJ2-5	TRBV20-1	.	TGCAGTGCGCGCAGACCTAGCGGGGGGTCAGAGACCCAGTACTTC	CSARRPSGGSETQYF
.	TRBJ2-1	TRBV7-9	.	TGTGCCAGCAGCTTTTTTGACAATGAGCAGTTCTTC	CASSFFDNEQFF
TRBD2	TRBJ2-7	TRBV12-3/TRBV12-4	many	TGTGCCAGCGGGACGGGGGGTTCCTCCTACGAGCAGTACTTC	CASGTGGSSYEQYF
TRBD2	TRBJ2-1	TRBV20-1	many	TGCAGTGCTCAGACTAGCGGGGTAAACAATGAGCAGTTCTTC	CSAQTSGVNNEQFF
.	TRBJ1-5	TRBV18	.	TGTGCCAGCTCACCATCGGGCGATCAGCCCCAGCATTTT	CASSPSGDQPQHF
.	TRBJ2-7	TRBV5-1	.	TGCGCCAGCAGCTTGTGGGGGGACGAGCAGTACTTC	CASSLWGDEQYF
TRBD1	TRBJ1-5	TRBV20-1	.	TGCAGTGTCCCGGCGGACAGGGGAGGTCAGCCCCAGCATTTT	CSVPADRGGQPQHF
.	TRBJ2-6	TRBV15	many	TGTGCCACCAGCAAAACTGGAGGGACTGGGGCCAACGTCCTGACTTTC	CATSKTGGTGANVLTF
.	TRBJ2-4	TRBV23-1	.	TGCGCCAGCAGTCCGACGGAGAAGGAGGGTGCCAAAAACATTCAGTACTTC	CASSPTEKEGAKNIQYF